This entry is about one TCR beta chain. Its antigen is still unknown. Conventional CD4+ T cells were sorted from blood as CD25-low CD127-high cells. Libraries were prepared by immunoSEQ multiplex PCR; TCRdb keeps only in-frame clonotypes and omits some of them. The sample includes 29,000 or so clones, roughly 95% seen only once; the top ten take over 0.15%. This sample stems from a study of regulatory and conventional T cells in RAG deficiency. General study findings and limits: Treg unique TCR beta sequences were about 92-fold fewer in Omenn syndrome and CID/AS patients than controls. Shorter CDR3s in all patient subsets; >75% Treg-Tconv overlap in Omenn. Omenn CD25-high CD127-low cells may be activated cells, not true Tregs.

In addition, the sample was reused for a study of regulatory T cells. That paper states: The PCR used 52 TRBV and 13 TRBJ primers.

The sequencing input was CD25- CD4+ T cells sorted from blood. The TCR comes from a human donor in good health.

The chain's CDR3 is CASSIQRSRSTDTQYF. In nucleotides, the CDR3 is TGTGCCAGTAGTATCCAGCGCAGTAGAAGCACAGATACGCAGTATTTT. The chain joins TRBV19 to TRBJ2-3; the D is unclear. This CDR3 contains 16 residues. Germline assignment: CDR1 LNHDA and CDR2 SQIVND (reference sequence). V was trimmed by 3 bases and J by 0 bases, leaving 13 bases between them.